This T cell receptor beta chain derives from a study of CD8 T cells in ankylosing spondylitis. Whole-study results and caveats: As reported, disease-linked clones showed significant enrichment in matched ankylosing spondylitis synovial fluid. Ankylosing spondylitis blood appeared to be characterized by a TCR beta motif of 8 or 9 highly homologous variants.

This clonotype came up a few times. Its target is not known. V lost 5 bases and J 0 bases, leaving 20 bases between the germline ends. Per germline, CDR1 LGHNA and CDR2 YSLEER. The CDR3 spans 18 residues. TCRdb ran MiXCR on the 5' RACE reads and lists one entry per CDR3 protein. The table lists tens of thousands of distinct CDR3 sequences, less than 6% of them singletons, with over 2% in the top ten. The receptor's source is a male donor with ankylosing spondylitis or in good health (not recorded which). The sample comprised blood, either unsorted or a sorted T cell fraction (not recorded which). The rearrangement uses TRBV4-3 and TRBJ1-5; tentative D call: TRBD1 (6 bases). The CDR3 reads CASSFSSLDSHSNQPQHF. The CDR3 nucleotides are TGCGCCAGCAGCTTCTCTTCGTTGGACAGTCATAGCAATCAGCCCCAGCATTTT.